The clone carrying this TCR beta chain appeared a single time. Its antigen remains unknown. The data belong to a study of shared clonotypes between healthy human individuals. General study findings and limits: Generally, estimated richness proved larger in naive subsets than it did in memory subsets.

This CDR3 is 15 amino acids long. Germline assignment: CDR1 LNHDA and CDR2 SQIVND (reference sequence). The V segment lost 2 bases and the J segment 5 bases; nucleotides outside the gene matches: 4. Repertoires were generated with immunoSEQ multiplex PCR, while TCRdb's copy carries only in-frame clones and drops some. The table includes hundreds of thousands of clones, approximately 96% detected once. Naive-designated CD8 cells lacked CD45RO, were positively enriched for CCR7, and omitted terminally differentiated effector memory CD45RA+ cells. The study drew all its donors from Caucasian adults living in Nashville, Tennessee.

The chain has TRBV19 and TRBJ2-1; TRBD2 aligns across 9 bases. The sample comprised naive CD8+ T cells sorted from blood. This TCR was sampled from a woman aged 30 to 39 in good health. The CDR3 here is CASSIIAGAHNEQFF. The CDR3 DNA reads TGTGCCAGTAGTATAATAGCGGGAGCCCACAATGAGCAGTTCTTC.